Shown below are 7 T cell receptor beta chains from a single sample sequenced in a study of blood T cell repertoires in COVID-19 (dated by TCRdb to 2018 to 2020). Library preparation employed the immunoSEQ multiplex PCR assay. This is the immuneACCESS table as TCRdb keeps it, with only in-frame sequences that have V and J called. A part of the clones is gone; compared with another copy, unresolved V genes explain less than half, and the rest is unexplained. The sample profile shows over 140,000 clones; about 80% of them were found once. The top ten clonotypes cover more than 3.5% of the sample. What was sequenced was peripheral blood. Source of these receptors: a woman aged 55-69 years with acute or convalescent COVID-19.

The rearrangement uses TRBV27 and TRBJ2-1; D unresolved. This CDR3 contains 16 residues. Trimming took off 5 bases at V and 0 bases at J, with 14 bases between the two ends. Germline CDR1 reads MNHEY; CDR2 reads SMNVEV (reference sequence). The CDR3 loop reads CASSISPAISYNEQFF. As DNA, the CDR3 is TGTGCCAGCAGTATTAGCCCGGCAATCTCCTACAATGAGCAGTTCTTC.

V is TRBV6-2 or TRBV6-3 and J is TRBJ2-7, with 13 bases identical to TRBD2. The CDR3 is 16 residues long. V gave up 0 bases and J gave up 3 bases; unmatched junction bases: 2. CDR1 and CDR2 from the germline V gene are MNHEY and SVGEGT. The CDR3 reads CASSYSGLAGYYEQYF. The CDR3 DNA reads TGTGCCAGCAGTTACTCGGGACTAGCGGGATACTACGAGCAGTACTTC.

The rearrangement links TRBV30 to TRBJ2-7; D call uncertain. The germline CDR1 and CDR2 sequences are GTSNPN and SVGIG (reference sequence). V was trimmed by 2 bases and J by 3 bases, leaving 5 bases between them. This CDR3 comprises 11 residues. The CDR3 coding sequence is TGTGCCTGGAGTTTATTCTACGAGCAGTACTTC. It specifies CAWSLFYEQYF.

This chain uses TRBV3-1 (or the pseudogene TRBV3-2) with TRBJ1-2; 8 bases are a match to TRBD1. Trimming cost V 4 bases and J 6 bases; bases outside gene matches: 10. Germline CDR1 is LGHDT and CDR2 is YNNKEL (reference sequence). The CDR3 loop spans 15 amino acids. The CDR3 region has the DNA TGTGCCAGCAGCCTTACAGGGGGAAAACAAGATGGCTACACCTTC. Its translation is CASSLTGGKQDGYTF.

The chain joins TRBV12-3 or TRBV12-4 to TRBJ1-1; no clear D. The CDR3 consists of 13 residues. V was clipped by 0 bases and J by 8 bases, with 10 bases between them. In nucleotides, the CDR3 is TGTGCCAGCAGTTTAGCGGATACAGCCGAAGCTTTCTTT. Translating it yields CASSLADTAEAFF.

The chain couples TRBV11-3 to TRBJ2-1; 11 nucleotides align to TRBD1. V trimming: 7 bases; J trimming: 6 bases; junction bases outside the gene matches: 8. The CDR3 runs to 15 residues. Germline values: CDR1 SGHNT, CDR2 YENEEA. CDR3 coding DNA: TGTGCCAGCACCTGGGACAGGGGGGTTCCCAATGAGCAGTTCTTC. It specifies CASTWDRGVPNEQFF.

This clone occurred once. The rearrangement links TRBV28 to TRBJ1-1, with D maybe TRBD1 (6 bases). V dropped 6 bases and J dropped 2 bases, with 16 bases sitting between them. Germline CDR1 reads MDHEN; CDR2 reads SYDVKM. The CDR3 has 15 residues. The CDR3 DNA reads TGTGCCAGCAGCCTTGGGTTGGACAGCAACACTGAAGCTTTCTTT. The encoded protein is CASSLGLDSNTEAFF.